The next 7 T cell receptor beta chains were all read from a single sample in a study of OX40 agonist ivuxolimab in advanced cancers. The data were produced by immunoSEQ multiplex PCR, yet TCRdb's version contains in-frame clones alone and is incomplete. The table lists 55,000 to 90,000 clones, just over 85% of them singletons. The source material was CD4+ or CD8+ T cells sorted from blood, sampled in a trial of the OX40 agonist ivuxolimab. Receptors originate from an adult with an advanced solid tumor such as melanoma, head and neck, liver or kidney cancer.

The V and J genes are TRBV27 and TRBJ1-2; D is unresolved. V was clipped by 3 bases and J by 0 bases, with 5 bases between them. Germline CDR1 and CDR2: MNHEY and SMNVEV (reference sequence). The CDR3 totals 13 residues. CDR3: CASSFRANYGYTF. CDR3 nucleotides: TGTGCCAGCAGTTTTCGAGCTAACTATGGCTACACCTTC.

This sequence joins TRBV23-1 and TRBJ2-7; 7 bases align to TRBD1. TRBV23-1 is marked as an open reading frame, function uncertain. The CDR3 has 16 residues. V trimming: 9 bases; J trimming: 3 bases; junction bases outside the gene matches: 17. For the CDR3, the DNA is TGCGCCAGAGGAAACTTTGGGGACAGAGATGACTACGAGCAGTACTTC. This encodes CARGNFGDRDDYEQYF.

The rearrangement joins TRBV4-2 to TRBJ1-4; D is unclear. Germline V gene lookup returns CDR1 LGHNA and CDR2 YNFKEQ. The CDR3 has 18 residues. Trimming cost V 0 bases and J 0 bases, with 14 bases left between them. DNA for the CDR3: TGTGCCAGCAGCCAAGATTGGACGGCAGCCTCAACTAATGAAAAACTGTTTTTT. Translated: CASSQDWTAASTNEKLFF.

The rearrangement links TRBV7-2 to TRBJ1-5; D not certain. The CDR3 is 16 amino acids. The V end was cut by 5 bases, the J end by 5 bases, with 19 bases between. Germline loops: CDR1 SGHTA, CDR2 FQGNSA. The CDR3 sequence: CASSTSGLRWDQPQHF. The CDR3 bases are TGTGCCAGCAGCACCTCGGGCCTTAGGTGGGATCAGCCCCAGCATTTT. Complete variable domain (other parts from reference TRBV7-2 and TRBJ1-5): GAGVSQSPSNKVTEKGKDVELRCDPISGHTALYWYRQSLGQGLEFLIYFQGNSAPDKSGLPSDRFSAERTGGSVSTLTIQRTQQEDSAVYLCASSTSGLRWDQPQHFGDGTRLSIL.

The chain employs TRBV5-4 and TRBJ2-3; D unclear. V lost 4 bases and J 1 base, leaving 13 bases between the germline ends. This CDR3 region has 15 residues. Germline assignment: CDR1 SGHNT and CDR2 YYREEE (reference sequence). The CDR3 region is CASSPQRYGTDTQYF. For the CDR3, the DNA is TGTGCCAGCAGCCCCCAGAGATATGGCACAGATACGCAGTATTTT.

This chain joins TRBV23-1 and TRBJ2-7; no clear D. TRBV23-1 is treated as an ORF (open reading frame) with a function not yet certain. This CDR3 is built from 17 residues. The V gene lost 4 bases and the J gene lost 3 bases, with 22 bases spanning the gap. DNA of the CDR3: TGCGCCAGCAGTCCAACTCCTGTGGCGCCTAGAATCTACGAGCAGTACTTC. Its protein is CASSPTPVAPRIYEQYF.

The gene calls are TRBV6-1 and TRBJ1-2; 8 bases match TRBD1. In germline, CDR1 is MNHNS, CDR2 SASEGT. The junction had 5 bases not matched to a gene; V was cut back by 0 bases and J by 5 bases. The CDR3 contains 15 residues. The chain's CDR3 is CASSEAGQGAYGYTF. The DNA of the CDR3 is TGTGCCAGCAGTGAAGCCGGGCAGGGGGCATATGGCTACACCTTC.